The source of this T cell receptor (beta chain) is a study of beta chain features in type 1 diabetes. Study context: The patients were much like the healthy donors in age, gender and cell yields. Sorted cells, approximately 100,000,000 in number, were examined across all samples.

The ends lost 5 bases at V and 2 bases at J; junction bases unmatched: 15. Germline V lookup: CDR1 SGHAT, CDR2 FQNNGV. The length of the CDR3 is 18 residues. Study observations and caveats: A potential influence of HLA type upon TCRB rearrangement remained unresolved herein. TCRB CDR3s from Type 1 diabetes patients were moderately but significantly shorter in all four CD4+ subsets.

Only a few counts were recorded for this clone. Its matching antigen is unknown. Expressed TCRB transcripts were sequenced, since all the RNA that had been isolated was reverse transcribed. Here immunoSEQ multiplex PCR was the method, and the copy in TCRdb shows in-frame clones only, minus some. The sample includes under 300,000 clones, approximately 15% of them seen just once. The chain links TRBV11-2 to TRBJ2-3, with 8 bases aligning to TRBD1. The sequencing sample was made of naive CD4+ T cells from blood. This TCR derives from a man younger than 45 with type 1 diabetes. The CDR3 sequence is CASSQRTARGQATDTQYF. Here the CDR3 DNA reads TGTGCCAGCAGCCAGCGGACGGCAAGGGGACAGGCCACAGATACGCAGTATTTT.